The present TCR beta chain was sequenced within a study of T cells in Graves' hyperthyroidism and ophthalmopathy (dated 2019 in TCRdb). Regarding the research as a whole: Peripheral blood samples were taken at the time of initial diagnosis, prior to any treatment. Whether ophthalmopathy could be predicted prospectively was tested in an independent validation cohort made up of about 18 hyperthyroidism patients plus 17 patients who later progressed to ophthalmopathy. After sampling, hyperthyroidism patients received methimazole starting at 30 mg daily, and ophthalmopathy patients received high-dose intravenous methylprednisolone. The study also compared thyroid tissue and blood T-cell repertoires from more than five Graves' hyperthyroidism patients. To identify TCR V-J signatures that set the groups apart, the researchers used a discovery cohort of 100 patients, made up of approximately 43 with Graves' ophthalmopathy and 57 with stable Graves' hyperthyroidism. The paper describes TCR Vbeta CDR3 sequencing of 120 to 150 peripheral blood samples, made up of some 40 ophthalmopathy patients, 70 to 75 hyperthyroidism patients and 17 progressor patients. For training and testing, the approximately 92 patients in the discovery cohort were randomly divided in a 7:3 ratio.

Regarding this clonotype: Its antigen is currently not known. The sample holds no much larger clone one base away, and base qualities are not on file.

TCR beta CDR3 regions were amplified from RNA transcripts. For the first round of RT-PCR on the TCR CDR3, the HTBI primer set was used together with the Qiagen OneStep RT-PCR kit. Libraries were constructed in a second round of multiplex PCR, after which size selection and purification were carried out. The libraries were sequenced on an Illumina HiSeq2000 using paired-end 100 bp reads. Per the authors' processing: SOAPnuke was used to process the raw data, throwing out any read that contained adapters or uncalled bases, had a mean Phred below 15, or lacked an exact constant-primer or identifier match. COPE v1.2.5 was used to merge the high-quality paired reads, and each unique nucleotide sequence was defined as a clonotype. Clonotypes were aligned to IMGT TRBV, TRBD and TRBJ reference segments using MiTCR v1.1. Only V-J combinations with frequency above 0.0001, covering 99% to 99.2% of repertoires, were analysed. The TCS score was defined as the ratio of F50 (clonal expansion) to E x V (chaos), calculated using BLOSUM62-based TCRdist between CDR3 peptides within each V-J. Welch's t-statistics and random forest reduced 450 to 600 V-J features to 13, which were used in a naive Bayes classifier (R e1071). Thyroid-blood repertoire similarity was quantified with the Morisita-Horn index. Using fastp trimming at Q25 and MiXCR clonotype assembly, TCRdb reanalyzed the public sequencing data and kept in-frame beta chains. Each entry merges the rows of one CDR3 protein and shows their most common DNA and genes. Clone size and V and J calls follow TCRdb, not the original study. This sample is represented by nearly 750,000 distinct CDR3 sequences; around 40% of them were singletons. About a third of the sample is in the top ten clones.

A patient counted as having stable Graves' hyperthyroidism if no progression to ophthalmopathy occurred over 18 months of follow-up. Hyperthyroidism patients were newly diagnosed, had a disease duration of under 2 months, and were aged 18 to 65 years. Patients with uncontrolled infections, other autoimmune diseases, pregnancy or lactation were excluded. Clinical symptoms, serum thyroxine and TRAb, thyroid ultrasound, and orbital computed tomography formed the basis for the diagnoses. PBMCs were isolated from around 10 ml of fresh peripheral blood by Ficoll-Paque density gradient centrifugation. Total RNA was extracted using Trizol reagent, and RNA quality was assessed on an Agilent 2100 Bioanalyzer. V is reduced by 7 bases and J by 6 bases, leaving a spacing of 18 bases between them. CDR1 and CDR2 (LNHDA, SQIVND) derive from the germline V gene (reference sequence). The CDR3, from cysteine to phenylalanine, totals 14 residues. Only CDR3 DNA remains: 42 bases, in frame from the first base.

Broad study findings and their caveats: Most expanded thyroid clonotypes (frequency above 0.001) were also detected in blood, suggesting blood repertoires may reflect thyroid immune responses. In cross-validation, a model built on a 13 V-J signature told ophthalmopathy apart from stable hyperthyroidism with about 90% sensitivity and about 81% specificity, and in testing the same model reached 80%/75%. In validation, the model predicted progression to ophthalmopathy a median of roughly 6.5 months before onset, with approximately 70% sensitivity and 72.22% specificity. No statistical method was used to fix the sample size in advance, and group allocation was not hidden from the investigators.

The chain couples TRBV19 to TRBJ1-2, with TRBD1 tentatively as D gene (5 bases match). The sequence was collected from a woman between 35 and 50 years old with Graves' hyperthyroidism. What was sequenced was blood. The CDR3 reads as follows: CASNPALRANGYTF. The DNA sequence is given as TGTGCCAGTAACCCGGCCCTCAGGGCAAATGGCTACACCTTC.